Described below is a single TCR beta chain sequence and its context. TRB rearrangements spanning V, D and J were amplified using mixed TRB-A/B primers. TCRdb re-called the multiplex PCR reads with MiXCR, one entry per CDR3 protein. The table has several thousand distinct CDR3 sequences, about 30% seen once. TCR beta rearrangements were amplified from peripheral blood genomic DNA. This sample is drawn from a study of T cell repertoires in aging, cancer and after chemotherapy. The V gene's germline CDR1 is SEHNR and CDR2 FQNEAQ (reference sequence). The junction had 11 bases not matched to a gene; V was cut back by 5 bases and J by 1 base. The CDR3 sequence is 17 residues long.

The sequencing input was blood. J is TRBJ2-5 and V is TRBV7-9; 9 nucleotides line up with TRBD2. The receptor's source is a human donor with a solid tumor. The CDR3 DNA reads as TGTGCCAGCAGCCCCCCCGTTAGCGGGGGTATCCAAGAGACCCAGTACTTC. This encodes CASSPPVSGGIQETQYF.